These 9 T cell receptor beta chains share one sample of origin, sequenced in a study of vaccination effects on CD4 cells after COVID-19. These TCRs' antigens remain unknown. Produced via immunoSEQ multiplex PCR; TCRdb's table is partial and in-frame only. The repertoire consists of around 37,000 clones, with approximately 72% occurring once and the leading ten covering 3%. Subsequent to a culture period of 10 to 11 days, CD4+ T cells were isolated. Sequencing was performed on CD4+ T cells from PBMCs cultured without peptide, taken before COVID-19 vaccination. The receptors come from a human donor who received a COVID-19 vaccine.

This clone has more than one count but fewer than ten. In nucleotides, the CDR3 is TGTGCCAGCAGCTTAGGTGCGGGGTCTTCCTACGAGCAGTACTTC. It yields the protein CASSLGAGSSYEQYF. The chain uses TRBV7-8 and TRBJ2-7; D is perhaps TRBD2 (6 bases). The germline V gene encodes CDR1 SGHVS and CDR2 FQNEAQ. CDR3 length: 15 residues. Trimming took off 1 base at V and 1 base at J, with 11 bases between the two ends.

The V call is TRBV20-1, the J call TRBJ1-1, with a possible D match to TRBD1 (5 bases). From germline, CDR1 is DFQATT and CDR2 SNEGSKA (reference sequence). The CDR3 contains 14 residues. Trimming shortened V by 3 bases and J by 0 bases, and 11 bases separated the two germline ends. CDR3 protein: CSASRGRMNTEAFF. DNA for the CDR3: TGCAGTGCTAGTCGGGGCAGAATGAACACTGAAGCTTTCTTT.

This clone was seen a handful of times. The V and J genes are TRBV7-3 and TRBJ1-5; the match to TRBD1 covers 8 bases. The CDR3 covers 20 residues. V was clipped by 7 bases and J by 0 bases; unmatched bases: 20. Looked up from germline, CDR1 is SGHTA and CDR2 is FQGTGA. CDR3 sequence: CASILTIISGTGFSNQPQHF. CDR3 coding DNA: TGTGCCAGCATCCTGACGATTATATCCGGGACAGGTTTTAGCAATCAGCCCCAGCATTTT.

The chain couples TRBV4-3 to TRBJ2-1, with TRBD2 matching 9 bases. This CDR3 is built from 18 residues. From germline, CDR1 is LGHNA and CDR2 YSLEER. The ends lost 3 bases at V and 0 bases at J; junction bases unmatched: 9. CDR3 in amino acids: CASSQGLIAGDSYNEQFF. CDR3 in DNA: TGCGCCAGCAGCCAGGGACTTATAGCGGGGGACTCCTACAATGAGCAGTTCTTC.

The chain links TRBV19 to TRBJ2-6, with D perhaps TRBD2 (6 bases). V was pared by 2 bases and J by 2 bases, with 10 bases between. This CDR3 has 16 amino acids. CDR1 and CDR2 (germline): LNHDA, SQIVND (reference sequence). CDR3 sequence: CASSIRGGAGANVLTF. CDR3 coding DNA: TGTGCCAGTAGTATACGTGGAGGGGCTGGGGCCAACGTCCTGACTTTC.

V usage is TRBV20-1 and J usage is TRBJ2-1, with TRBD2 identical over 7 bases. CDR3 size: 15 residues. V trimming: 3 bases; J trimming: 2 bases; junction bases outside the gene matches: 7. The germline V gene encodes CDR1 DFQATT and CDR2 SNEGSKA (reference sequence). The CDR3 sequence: CSASFAGLTYNEQFF. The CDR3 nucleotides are TGCAGTGCTAGTTTCGCGGGACTAACCTACAATGAGCAGTTCTTC.

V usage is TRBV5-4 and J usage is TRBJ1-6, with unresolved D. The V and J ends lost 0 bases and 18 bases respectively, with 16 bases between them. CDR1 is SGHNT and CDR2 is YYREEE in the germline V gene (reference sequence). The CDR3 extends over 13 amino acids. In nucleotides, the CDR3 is TGTGCCAGCAGCTTGGGGGCCGGGTCCCTCCACCACTTT. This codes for CASSLGAGSLHHF.

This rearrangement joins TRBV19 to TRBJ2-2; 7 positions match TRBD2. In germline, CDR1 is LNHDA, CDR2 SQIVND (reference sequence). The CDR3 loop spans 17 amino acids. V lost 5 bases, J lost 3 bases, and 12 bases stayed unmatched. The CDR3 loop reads CASSVSGGRGYTGELFF. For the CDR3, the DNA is TGTGCCAGTAGTGTCAGTGGCGGGCGGGGGTACACCGGGGAGCTGTTTTTT.

The CDR3, as DNA: TGTGCCAGCAGGCCCCAGGTAGTAGGGGAGCAGTTCTTC. Translating it yields CASRPQVVGEQFF. The V and J genes are TRBV2 and TRBJ2-1; no definite D call. Trimming removed 6 bases at V and 10 bases at J, with 16 bases between. Per germline, CDR1 SNHLY and CDR2 FYNNEI. The CDR3 covers 13 residues.